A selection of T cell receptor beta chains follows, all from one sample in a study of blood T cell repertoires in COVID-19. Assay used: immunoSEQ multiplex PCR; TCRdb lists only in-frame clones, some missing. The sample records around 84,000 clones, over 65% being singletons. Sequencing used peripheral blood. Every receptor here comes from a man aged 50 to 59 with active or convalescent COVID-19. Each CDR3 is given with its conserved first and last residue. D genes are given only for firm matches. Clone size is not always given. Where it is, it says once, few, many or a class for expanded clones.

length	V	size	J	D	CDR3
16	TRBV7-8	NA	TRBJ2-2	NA	CASSLAARGAAGELFF
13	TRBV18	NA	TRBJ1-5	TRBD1	CASSGDRDQPQHF
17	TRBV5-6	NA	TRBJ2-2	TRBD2	CASSPSVAGGLDGELFF
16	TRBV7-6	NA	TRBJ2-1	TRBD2	CASSPEAGGSYNEQFF
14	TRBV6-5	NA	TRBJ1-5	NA	CASSSPGLSQPQHF
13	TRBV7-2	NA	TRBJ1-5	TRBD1	CASSVDRERDQHF
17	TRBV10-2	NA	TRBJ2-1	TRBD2	CATAQGRLAGGPDEQFF
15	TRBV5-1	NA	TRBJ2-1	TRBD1	CASSFGVQGANEQFF
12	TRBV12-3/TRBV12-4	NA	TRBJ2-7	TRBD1	CASSGQGYEQYF
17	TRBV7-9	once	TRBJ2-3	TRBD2	CASSPGLAGGLTDTQYF
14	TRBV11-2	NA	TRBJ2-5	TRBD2	CASSSFGGAETQYF
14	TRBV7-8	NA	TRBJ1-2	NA	CASSKKERDYGYTF
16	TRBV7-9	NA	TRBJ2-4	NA	CASSRWEGEAKNIQYF
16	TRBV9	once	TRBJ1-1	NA	CASSVAPSYGGVEAFF
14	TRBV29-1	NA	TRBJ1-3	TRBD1	CSVVQGAGGNTIYF
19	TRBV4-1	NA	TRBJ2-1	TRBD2	CASSPTSGSGASSYNEQFF
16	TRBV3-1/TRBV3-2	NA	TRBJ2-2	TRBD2	CASSRLAGVNTGELFF
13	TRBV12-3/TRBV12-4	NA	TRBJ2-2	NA	CASTPLDLGELFF
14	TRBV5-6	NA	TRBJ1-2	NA	CASSSIGGDYGYTF
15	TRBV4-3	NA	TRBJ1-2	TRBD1	CASSHPGGGFDGYTF
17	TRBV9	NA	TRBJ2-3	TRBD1	CASSVGPTGARTDTQYF
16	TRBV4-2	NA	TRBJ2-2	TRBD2	CASSQDTASGDGELFF
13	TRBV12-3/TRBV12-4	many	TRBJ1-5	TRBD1	CASSFEGAQPQHF
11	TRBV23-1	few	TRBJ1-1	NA	CASRSGGAAFF
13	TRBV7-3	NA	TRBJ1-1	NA	CASSLTSDTEAFF
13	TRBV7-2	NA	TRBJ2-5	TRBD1	CASSRDSQETQYF
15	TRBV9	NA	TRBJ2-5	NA	CASSAFGVIMETQYF
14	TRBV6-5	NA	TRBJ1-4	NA	CASSSFTTNEKLFF